Each of the 30 T cell receptor beta chains below was sequenced from the same sample in a study of blood T cell repertoires in COVID-19. Clones were sequenced by immunoSEQ multiplex PCR, and TCRdb holds only the in-frame ones, with some missing. The table records around 700,000 clones, approximately 90% of them present only once. The sequenced material came from peripheral blood. The receptors originated from a woman aged 18-30 years with acute or convalescent COVID-19.

The J gene is TRBJ1-5, the V gene TRBV7-3; D remains ambiguous. Germline lookup yields CDR1 SGHTA and CDR2 FQGTGA. The germline V and J ends were trimmed by 3 bases and 4 bases, with 31 bases remaining between them. The CDR3 covers 21 residues. The CDR3, as DNA: TGTGCCAGCAGCTTGGCCGCACCCCTTGCTGAGGGCAATACATCGAATCAGCCCCAGCATTTT. As protein: CASSLAAPLAEGNTSNQPQHF.

The gene calls are TRBV3-1 (or the pseudogene TRBV3-2) and TRBJ2-3, with 10 positions matching TRBD1. Per the germline V gene, CDR1 is LGHDT and CDR2 is YNNKEL (reference sequence). CDR3 length: 16 residues. V lost 4 bases to trimming and J lost 6 bases; unmatched junction nucleotides: 10. In nucleotides, the CDR3 is TGTGCCAGCAGCCCTCAGCGACAGGGGGCGTTGGATACGCAGTATTTT. Its translation is CASSPQRQGALDTQYF.

V gene TRBV19 combines with J gene TRBJ2-7, with 10 nucleotides matching TRBD1. CDR1 and CDR2 (germline): LNHDA, SQIVND (reference sequence). V shed 5 bases, J shed 4 bases, and the junction held 5 bases outside the gene matches. The CDR3 spans 14 residues. DNA of the CDR3: TGTGCCAGTAGTCCCTGGGACAGGGGATACGAGCAGTACTTC. Residues: CASSPWDRGYEQYF.

CDR3 loop: CASQGTDNSPLHF. CDR3 sequence (DNA): TGTGCCTCACAGGGGACAGATAATTCACCCCTCCACTTT. The chain combines TRBV21-1 with TRBJ1-6; whether TRBD1, the table's D call, matches the DNA was not checked. TRBV21-1 is labeled a pseudogene. This CDR3 has 13 residues.

J is TRBJ2-2 and V is TRBV9; TRBD2 aligns across 11 bases. This CDR3 comprises 19 residues. Germline V gene lookup returns CDR1 SGDLS and CDR2 YYNGEE. The J segment lost 2 bases and the V segment lost 1 base, leaving 10 bases of the junction unmatched. The CDR3 coding sequence is TGTGCCAGCAGCGTACGGACTAGCGGGCCTTTATTAAACACCGGGGAGCTGTTTTTT. Translation: CASSVRTSGPLLNTGELFF.

The gene calls are TRBV6-6 and TRBJ2-7; the match to TRBD2 covers 9 bases. The germline gives CDR1 MNHNY, CDR2 SVGAGI (reference sequence). V was clipped by 6 bases and J by 3 bases; unmatched bases: 6. The CDR3 is 14 residues long. Here the CDR3 DNA reads TGTGCCAGCAGATCGGGAGCGGGGGGCTACGAGCAGTACTTC. Its protein product is CASRSGAGGYEQYF.

This clone was detected only a few times. V usage is TRBV5-4 and J usage is TRBJ1-2, with TRBD1 matching 9 bases. Trimming at V came to 4 bases and at J to 4 bases, leaving 8 bases not matched to a gene. Germline V gene lookup returns CDR1 SGHNT and CDR2 YYREEE (reference sequence). The CDR3 contains 15 residues. CDR3 DNA sequence: TGTGCCAGCAGCGCGGGGACAGGGAGCCCCTATGGCTACACCTTC. This gives the protein CASSAGTGSPYGYTF.

The DNA of the CDR3 is TGTGCCTGGAGTGCTACAGGGGGCTGGGGCTACACCTTC. This translates into CAWSATGGWGYTF. The V gene is TRBV30, the J gene TRBJ1-2; 9 bases agree with TRBD1. The CDR3 runs 13 residues. The germline gives CDR1 GTSNPN, CDR2 SVGIG (reference sequence). J was trimmed by 8 bases and V by 1 base; bases with no gene match: 5.

This clone was recorded only once. The gene calls are TRBV9 and TRBJ2-3; TRBD2 agrees at 11 bases. V lost 3 bases and J lost 2; bases outside the gene matches: 2. CDR1 SGDLS and CDR2 YYNGEE come from the germline V gene. The CDR3 loop spans 15 amino acids. CDR3 in DNA: TGTGCCAGCAGCGGTAGCGGGGGGGCCACAGATACGCAGTATTTT. This encodes CASSGSGGATDTQYF.

V usage is TRBV5-1 and J usage is TRBJ2-3, with TRBD1 as a possible D gene (5 bases). This CDR3 has 14 residues. Trimming stripped 0 bases from V and 5 bases from J, with 10 bases between. The germline gives CDR1 SGHRS, CDR2 YFSETQ. The CDR3 loop reads CASSLGGARDTQYF. DNA of the CDR3: TGCGCCAGCAGCTTGGGTGGGGCCAGAGATACGCAGTATTTT.

This chain connects TRBV4-1 to TRBJ2-7; tentative D call: TRBD1 (5 bases). V shed 0 bases and J shed 6 bases, with 12 bases lying between them. Germline V CDR1 and CDR2: MGHRA, YSYEKL. This CDR3 contains 14 residues. CDR3 nucleotides: TGCGCCAGCAGCCAAGAGGGCAGGGTGGTCGAGCAGTACTTC. It is translated as CASSQEGRVVEQYF.

The chain has TRBV5-4 and TRBJ2-3; 7 bases line up with TRBD2. The germline CDR1 and CDR2 sequences are SGHNT and YYREEE (reference sequence). Trimming cost V 10 bases and J 4 bases; bases outside gene matches: 9. The CDR3 contains 13 residues. Here the CDR3 DNA reads TGTGCCGGGGGGGGGTACGGCGCAGATACGCAGTATTTT. The encoded protein is CAGGGYGADTQYF.

V gene TRBV6-5 combines with J gene TRBJ1-1; a possible D gene is TRBD1 (5 bases). Germline lookup yields CDR1 MNHEY and CDR2 SVGAGI. The CDR3 runs to 15 residues. V was trimmed by 2 bases and J by 3 bases, leaving 13 bases between them. The CDR3 sequence: CASSYAPGGDTEAFF. CDR3 coding DNA: TGTGCCAGCAGTTACGCCCCGGGGGGGGACACTGAAGCTTTCTTT.

A single count supports this clone. This chain joins TRBV24-1 and TRBJ1-1; D not certain. The V gene lost 2 bases and the J gene lost 7 bases, with 16 bases spanning the gap. Looked up from germline, CDR1 is KGHDR and CDR2 is SFDVKD. The CDR3 spans 15 residues. The CDR3 sequence: CATSDSRTGMDEAFF. The DNA for the CDR3 is TGTGCCACCAGTGATTCCCGAACGGGAATGGATGAAGCTTTCTTT.

The chain carries TRBV19 and TRBJ1-2, with 7 positions matching TRBD1. From germline, CDR1 is LNHDA and CDR2 SQIVND (reference sequence). Trimming at V came to 3 bases and at J to 8 bases, leaving 12 bases not matched to a gene. CDR3 length: 15 amino acids. Written as DNA, the CDR3 is TGTGCCAGTAGTATGGGAGCGACAGGGACTAGGGGCTACACCTTC. Its protein is CASSMGATGTRGYTF.

The V and J genes are TRBV7-2 and TRBJ1-3; no firm D call. Germline V CDR1 and CDR2: SGHTA, FQGNSA. There are 15 residues in the CDR3. V lost 5 bases and J 4 bases, leaving 15 bases between the germline ends. The CDR3 sequence is CASSPWRGMGNTIYF. CDR3 in DNA: TGTGCCAGCAGCCCCTGGAGAGGGATGGGAAACACCATATATTTT.

This chain connects TRBV5-1 to TRBJ1-5; TRBD1 aligns across 9 bases. The V and J ends lost 4 bases and 6 bases, in that order; junction bases with no gene match: 2. Germline values: CDR1 SGHRS, CDR2 YFSETQ. The CDR3 has 13 amino acids. The CDR3 coding sequence is TGCGCCAGCAGCGAACAGGGGGCTCAGCCCCAGCATTTT. It translates to CASSEQGAQPQHF.

The genes are TRBV9 and TRBJ2-5, with 8 bases lining up with TRBD2. CDR3 length: 15 amino acids. V trimming: 0 bases; J trimming: 4 bases; junction bases outside the gene matches: 5. The V gene's germline CDR1 is SGDLS and CDR2 YYNGEE. CDR3 sequence reads: CASSVAAGGGETQYF. In DNA, the CDR3 is TGTGCCAGCAGCGTAGCGGCGGGGGGCGGAGAGACCCAGTACTTC.

V gene TRBV25-1 combines with J gene TRBJ1-2; D uncertain. The CDR3 runs to 12 residues. Trimming removed 8 bases at V and 1 base at J, with 8 bases between. The V gene's germline CDR1 is MGHDK and CDR2 SYGVNS. In nucleotides, the CDR3 is TGTGCCAGCGCAAGACATAACTATGGCTACACCTTC. The encoded protein is CASARHNYGYTF.

CDR3 nucleotide sequence: TGTGCCAGCAGTGAGGGACAGGGCGGGTATGGCTACACCTTC. Translation gives CASSEGQGGYGYTF. The chain carries TRBV6-1 and TRBJ1-2; 9 bases are a match to TRBD1. Germline V gene lookup returns CDR1 MNHNS and CDR2 SASEGT. This CDR3 has 14 residues. V trimming: 3 bases; J trimming: 5 bases; junction bases outside the gene matches: 4.

V is TRBV5-1 and J is TRBJ1-5, with 7 bases matching TRBD1. The junction had 13 bases not matched to a gene; V was cut back by 4 bases and J by 6 bases. CDR3 length equals 16 residues. The germline gives CDR1 SGHRS, CDR2 YFSETQ. CDR3 protein: CASSRATGPAIQPQHF. CDR3 DNA: TGCGCCAGCAGCCGGGCGACAGGGCCCGCTATTCAGCCCCAGCATTTT.

The chain joins TRBV19 to TRBJ2-3; 9 bases agree with TRBD2. The germline V gene has CDR1 LNHDA and CDR2 SQIVND (reference sequence). The V and J ends lost 1 base and 0 bases, in that order; junction bases with no gene match: 11. This CDR3 is built from 19 residues. The CDR3 region is CASSIGWSSGGPSTDTQYF. CDR3 sequence (DNA): TGTGCCAGTAGTATAGGGTGGAGTAGCGGGGGACCTAGCACAGATACGCAGTATTTT.

This chain uses TRBV28 with TRBJ2-1, with 7 bases identical to TRBD1. The CDR3 has 14 residues. From germline, CDR1 is MDHEN and CDR2 SYDVKM. V was pared by 7 bases and J by 0 bases, with 3 bases of the junction left unmatched. The CDR3 DNA sequence: TGTGCCAGCACCGGGACAGACTCCTACAATGAGCAGTTCTTC. Its protein product is CASTGTDSYNEQFF.

V is TRBV11-2 and J is TRBJ1-6, with 9 nucleotides matching TRBD1. CDR3 length equals 17 residues. Germline V CDR1 and CDR2: SGHAT, FQNNGV. Trimming at V came to 0 bases and at J to 7 bases, leaving 7 bases not matched to a gene. Here the CDR3 reads CASSLDQGQGFNSPLHF. CDR3 sequence (DNA): TGTGCCAGCAGCTTAGATCAGGGACAGGGTTTCAATTCACCCCTCCACTTT.

The chain combines TRBV5-1 with TRBJ2-7; 9 bases match TRBD1. CDR3 size: 14 residues. The germline V gene has CDR1 SGHRS and CDR2 YFSETQ. V trimming: 8 bases; J trimming: 0 bases; junction bases outside the gene matches: 6. CDR3 nucleotide sequence: TGCGCCAGTAACAGGGGGCCCAGCTCCTACGAGCAGTACTTC. It yields the protein CASNRGPSSYEQYF.

CDR3 residues: CASSQDEDRNQPQHF. The DNA for the CDR3 is TGCGCCAGCAGCCAAGATGAGGACAGAAATCAGCCCCAGCATTTT. This chain links TRBV4-3 with TRBJ1-5; TRBD1 might be the D (6 bases). Germline V gene lookup returns CDR1 LGHNA and CDR2 YSLEER. CDR3 length: 15 residues. V was shortened by 0 bases and J by 4 bases, with 10 bases between the two germline ends.

This chain joins TRBV18 and TRBJ1-1, with a weak D call TRBD1 (6 bases). The CDR3 is 16 amino acids. Germline V CDR1 and CDR2: KGHSH, LQKENI. Trimming cost V 3 bases and J 1 base, with 15 bases left between them. The CDR3: CASSPERRGPNTEAFF. The CDR3 region has the DNA TGTGCCAGCTCACCGGAGCGCAGGGGACCGAACACTGAAGCTTTCTTT.

The table lists this clone with a few counts. The V call is TRBV4-2, the J call TRBJ2-1, with TRBD2 matching over 10 bases. With V trimmed by 0 bases and J by 6 bases, 2 bases remained unmatched. This CDR3 region has 15 residues. Germline CDR1 and CDR2: LGHNA and YNFKEQ. The CDR3: CASSQESGGANEQFF. DNA for the CDR3: TGTGCCAGCAGCCAAGAAAGCGGGGGGGCCAATGAGCAGTTCTTC.

The rearrangement joins TRBV4-3 to TRBJ2-7; D is unresolved. This CDR3 has 14 residues. Trimming removed 0 bases from V and 1 base from J, with 7 bases in between. The V gene's germline CDR1 is LGHNA and CDR2 YSLEER. CDR3 region: CASSQETSSYEQYF. Here the CDR3 DNA reads TGCGCCAGCAGCCAAGAAACCAGTTCCTACGAGCAGTACTTC.

This clone has just one count. The chain combines TRBV6-2 or TRBV6-3 with TRBJ2-1, with TRBD1 matching 8 bases. The CDR3 runs to 14 residues. CDR1 and CDR2 (germline): MNHEY, SVGEGT. The trim removed 6 bases at V and 7 bases at J, leaving 8 bases unmatched. CDR3 sequence (DNA): TGTGCCAGCAGCAGACAGGGGTTCGAAAATGAGCAGTTCTTC. It yields the protein CASSRQGFENEQFF.